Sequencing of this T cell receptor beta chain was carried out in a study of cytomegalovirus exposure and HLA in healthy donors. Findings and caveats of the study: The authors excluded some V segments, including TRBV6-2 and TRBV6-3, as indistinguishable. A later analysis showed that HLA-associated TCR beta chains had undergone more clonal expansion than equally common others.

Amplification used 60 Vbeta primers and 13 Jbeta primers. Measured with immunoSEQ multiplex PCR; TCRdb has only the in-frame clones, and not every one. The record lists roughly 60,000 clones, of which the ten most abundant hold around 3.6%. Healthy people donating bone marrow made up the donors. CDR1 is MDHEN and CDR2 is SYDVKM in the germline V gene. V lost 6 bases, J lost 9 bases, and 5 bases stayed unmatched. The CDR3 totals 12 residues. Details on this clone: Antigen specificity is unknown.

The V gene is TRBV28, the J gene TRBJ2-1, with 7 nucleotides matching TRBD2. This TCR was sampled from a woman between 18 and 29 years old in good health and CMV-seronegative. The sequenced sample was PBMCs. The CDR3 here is CASRMGGSEQFF. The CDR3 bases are TGTGCCAGCAGAATGGGGGGGAGTGAGCAGTTCTTC.